A single sample is the source of the 28 T cell receptor beta chains below, sequenced in a study of early T cells in non-severe SARS-CoV-2 infection. TCRdb processed the 5' RACE reads anew with MiXCR; each CDR3 protein has one entry. Of about 22,000 distinct CDR3 sequences in the sample, around 3.5% were seen once. What was sequenced was whole blood. All receptors come from an adult who was a healthcare worker with PCR-confirmed SARS-CoV-2 infection or an uninfected control (not recorded which).

This clonotype was picked up many times. The chain combines TRBV15 with TRBJ2-5, with 13 bases aligning to TRBD2. CDR1 and CDR2 (germline): LNHNV, YYDKDF (reference sequence). The CDR3 contains 20 residues. The ends lost 3 bases at V and 2 bases at J; junction bases unmatched: 15. The CDR3 sequence: CATSSWGWTSGSWVQETQYF. DNA of the CDR3: TGTGCCACCAGCAGCTGGGGGTGGACTAGCGGGAGTTGGGTTCAAGAGACCCAGTACTTC.

In its sample, this clonotype ranks as medium-sized. V gene TRBV6-5 combines with J gene TRBJ1-1; TRBD1 might be the D (6 bases). Trimming took 5 bases from V and 4 from J, leaving 14 bases between them. This CDR3 is 14 amino acids long. Germline CDR1 reads MNHEY; CDR2 reads SVGAGI. The CDR3 sequence is CASSGKPGVTEAFF. Written as DNA, the CDR3 is TGTGCCAGCAGTGGAAAGCCAGGGGTCACTGAAGCTTTCTTT.

The sample holds one count of this clonotype. This sequence may be a read error, since a much larger clone differs from it by one base. The J gene is TRBJ2-6, the V gene TRBV5-1; D not certain. The germline V and J ends were trimmed by 4 bases and 2 bases, with 7 bases remaining between them. This CDR3 comprises 14 residues. Germline loops: CDR1 SGHRS, CDR2 YFSETQ. The CDR3 region is CASSTAPGANVLTF. Here the CDR3 DNA reads TGCGCCAGCAGCACAGCTCCTGGGGCCAACGTCCTGACTTTC.

The V call is TRBV4-1, the J call TRBJ1-2; 9 nucleotides agree with TRBD1. The V segment lost 1 base and the J segment 6 bases; nucleotides outside the gene matches: 6. Germline CDR1 MGHRA, CDR2 YSYEKL. CDR3 length: 15 amino acids. This chain's CDR3 is CASSQATGGANGYTF. The CDR3 DNA reads as TGCGCCAGCAGCCAAGCTACAGGGGGCGCGAATGGCTACACCTTC.

CDR3 region: CSAQLGTEAFF. CDR3 DNA sequence: TGCAGTGCCCAATTGGGGACTGAAGCTTTCTTT. V gene TRBV20-1 combines with J gene TRBJ1-1; D gene uncertain. This CDR3 comprises 11 residues. Germline CDR1 DFQATT, CDR2 SNEGSKA (reference sequence). V was cut by 6 bases and J by 5 bases, with 10 bases left in between.

This clonotype was detected ten times or more. The chain uses TRBV19 and TRBJ1-5; no definite D call. V was cut by 4 bases and J by 6 bases, with 16 bases left in between. The CDR3 consists of 15 residues. CDR1 is LNHDA, CDR2 SQIVND, per germline (reference sequence). The CDR3 spells CASSTPGLKGQPQHF. The CDR3 coding sequence is TGTGCCAGTAGTACCCCCGGGCTCAAAGGTCAGCCCCAGCATTTT.

The V and J genes are TRBV5-4 and TRBJ2-7; 8 bases map to TRBD2. After removal of 6 bases from V and 7 bases from J, the junction contained 6 bases not matched to a gene. The germline gives CDR1 SGHNT, CDR2 YYREEE (reference sequence). The CDR3 extends over 12 amino acids. CDR3 nucleotides: TGTGCCAGCATTAGCGGGACTGGGGAGCAGTACTTC. Translation gives CASISGTGEQYF.

There are many counts of this clonotype. The V and J genes are TRBV3-1 and TRBJ2-7; no definite D call. Germline V gene sequence: CDR1 LGHDT, CDR2 YNNKEL (reference sequence). The CDR3 has 13 amino acids. Trimming shortened V by 0 bases and J by 7 bases, and 10 bases separated the two germline ends. CDR3 in amino acids: CASSQEQRLEQYF. CDR3 DNA: TGTGCCAGCAGCCAAGAACAGAGGCTTGAGCAGTACTTC.

This clonotype was detected a few times. The rearrangement joins TRBV7-2 to TRBJ2-7; D unclear. In germline, CDR1 is SGHTA, CDR2 FQGNSA. V was clipped by 4 bases and J by 2 bases, with 9 bases between them. The CDR3 covers 13 residues. CDR3 sequence (DNA): TGTGCCAGCAGCTGGACCGGAACCTACGAGCAGTACTTC. Translating gives CASSWTGTYEQYF. Full variable domain (missing parts from reference TRBV7-2 and TRBJ2-7): GAGVSQSPSNKVTEKGKDVELRCDPISGHTALYWYRQSLGQGLEFLIYFQGNSAPDKSGLPSDRFSAERTGGSVSTLTIQRTQQEDSAVYLCASSWTGTYEQYFGPGTRLTVT.

This clonotype showed up many times. V is TRBV6-6 and J is TRBJ2-7; 15 bases are shared with TRBD2. CDR1 MNHNY and CDR2 SVGAGI come from the germline V gene (reference sequence). V trimming: 6 bases; J trimming: 3 bases; junction bases outside the gene matches: 9. The CDR3 loop spans 17 amino acids. The CDR3 DNA reads TGTGCCAGCAGGTCCGGGACTAGCGGGGGGTATTACTACGAGCAGTACTTC. Its translation: CASRSGTSGGYYYEQYF.

Many counts were recorded for this clonotype. J is TRBJ1-4 and V is TRBV11-2; TRBD1 matches at 7 bases. CDR3 length: 14 amino acids. The germline CDR1 and CDR2 sequences are SGHAT and FQNNGV. J was trimmed by 6 bases and V by 3 bases; bases with no gene match: 4. The chain's CDR3 is CASSLQGVDEKLFF. DNA of the CDR3: TGTGCCAGCAGCTTGCAGGGGGTAGATGAAAAACTGTTTTTT.

This clonotype came up many times. This chain links TRBV5-1 with TRBJ1-3; 9 nucleotides match TRBD1. Germline lookup yields CDR1 SGHRS and CDR2 YFSETQ. J gave up 4 bases and V 3 bases, and 8 bases lay outside the gene matches. This CDR3 is 16 amino acids long. CDR3 protein: CASSSTTGGAGNTIYF. CDR3 DNA: TGCGCCAGCAGCTCCACAACAGGGGGCGCAGGAAACACCATATATTTT.

This clonotype has ten or more counts. V and J are TRBV29-1 and TRBJ1-2; D unresolved. The CDR3 length is 12 residues. V dropped 7 bases and J dropped 0 bases, with 9 bases sitting between them. The V gene's germline CDR1 is SQVTM and CDR2 ANQGSEA. CDR3 DNA: TGCAGCGCGATACTAGCTAACTATGGCTACACCTTC. Amino acids: CSAILANYGYTF.

The sample holds many counts of this clonotype. The rearrangement joins TRBV11-2 to TRBJ2-5, with D hard to call. Germline V gene data show CDR1 as SGHAT and CDR2 as FQNNGV. The CDR3 consists of 11 residues. Trimming took 3 bases from V and 1 from J, leaving 0 bases between them. The CDR3 DNA reads TGTGCCAGCAGCTTCCAAGAGACCCAGTACTTC. Residues: CASSFQETQYF.

By share of the sample, this clonotype is medium-sized (0.01 to 0.1%). The J gene is TRBJ2-1, the V gene TRBV7-6, with 8 bases identical to TRBD1. This CDR3 region has 16 residues. V was pared by 6 bases and J by 2 bases, with 9 bases of the junction left unmatched. CDR1 and CDR2 from the germline V gene are SGHVS and FNYEAQ. Here the CDR3 reads CASSPTGGAAYNEQFF. CDR3 sequence (DNA): TGTGCCAGCAGTCCTACAGGGGGAGCAGCCTACAATGAGCAGTTCTTC.

The chain joins TRBV28 to TRBJ2-1; TRBD2 aligns across 7 bases. The CDR3 has 12 amino acids. V was clipped by 3 bases and J by 9 bases; unmatched bases: 2. CDR1 is MDHEN, CDR2 SYDVKM, per germline. The CDR3 DNA reads as TGTGCCAGCAGTTTCCCTAGCGGTGAGCAGTTCTTC. The encoded protein is CASSFPSGEQFF.

This clonotype was counted ten times or more. The chain is built from TRBV12-3 or TRBV12-4 and TRBJ2-3, with D unresolved. The CDR3 is 12 amino acids. Trimming pared 5 bases from V and 5 bases from J, leaving 8 bases between. This CDR3 is CASSPSGDTQYF. In DNA form, the CDR3 reads TGTGCCAGCAGTCCCTCTGGAGATACGCAGTATTTT.

This clonotype has a count of ten or more. J is TRBJ2-7 and V is TRBV5-6, with D hard to call. CDR1 is SGHDT, CDR2 YYEEEE, per germline. The CDR3 extends over 13 amino acids. Deletions cut 4 bases from V and 2 bases from J, with 10 bases between. The CDR3 DNA follows: TGTGCCAGCAGCGCCGGCCAGCCCTACGAGCAGTACTTC. Translation: CASSAGQPYEQYF.

With respect to this clonotype: Possible read error: a much larger clone is one base away. V gene TRBV2 combines with J gene TRBJ2-7; TRBD1 matches at 9 bases. CDR1 and CDR2 from the germline V gene are SNHLY and FYNNEI. The CDR3 spans 15 residues. The CDR3 DNA reads TGTGCCAGCAGTCCCGGGACAGGGCCCTCAGACGAGAAGTACTTC. It codes for CASSPGTGPSDEKYF.

This clonotype was seen many times. The genes are TRBV7-2 and TRBJ2-2; 9 nucleotides line up with TRBD2. Germline V gene lookup returns CDR1 SGHTA and CDR2 FQGNSA. This CDR3 has 17 residues. With V trimmed by 4 bases and J by 1 base, 7 bases remained unmatched. The CDR3 is CASSYGLASMNTGELFF. The CDR3 nucleotides are TGTGCCAGCAGCTACGGACTAGCGTCTATGAACACCGGGGAGCTGTTTTTT.

This clonotype showed up many times. CDR3: CASSLVPTSEAFF. As DNA, the CDR3 is TGCGCCAGCAGCTTGGTGCCAACTTCTGAAGCTTTCTTT. V and J are TRBV5-1 and TRBJ1-1, with D hard to call. V lost 0 bases and J 6 bases, leaving 9 bases between the germline ends. Germline loops: CDR1 SGHRS, CDR2 YFSETQ. This CDR3 is built from 13 residues.

This clonotype was counted many times. The V and J genes are TRBV29-1 and TRBJ1-2; D possibly corresponds to TRBD1 (5 bases). CDR1 and CDR2 (germline): SQVTM, ANQGSEA. This CDR3 region has 14 residues. V lost 7 bases and J 0 bases, leaving 15 bases between the germline ends. The CDR3 DNA follows: TGCAGCGCCCCCGACAGAGCTTCTAACTATGGCTACACCTTC. Protein: CSAPDRASNYGYTF.

This clonotype came up many times. The V gene is TRBV20-1, the J gene TRBJ2-7; TRBD2 aligns across 7 bases. The CDR3 is 16 residues long. CDR1 is DFQATT and CDR2 is SNEGSKA in the germline V gene (reference sequence). The ends lost 3 bases at V and 3 bases at J; junction bases unmatched: 14. The CDR3, as DNA: TGCAGTGCTAGGGAAGGTCTCGCGGGGGACTTCTACGAGCAGTACTTC. This encodes CSAREGLAGDFYEQYF.

This clonotype was seen many times. The chain recombines TRBV27 with TRBJ1-5; D gene unclear. Trimming left V 4 bases short and J 0 bases short, with 4 bases between. Germline CDR1 reads MNHEY; CDR2 reads SMNVEV (reference sequence). This CDR3 comprises 13 residues. CDR3 DNA sequence: TGTGCCAGCAGTTCACTTAGCAATCAGCCCCAGCATTTT. This gives the protein CASSSLSNQPQHF.

This clonotype was counted many times. As DNA, the CDR3 is TGCGCCAGCAGCCCTGGACTAGCGGGGGTAGAGACCCAGTACTTC. As protein: CASSPGLAGVETQYF. V gene TRBV5-1 combines with J gene TRBJ2-5, with 13 bases identical to TRBD2. J lost 4 bases, V lost 4 bases, and 4 bases had no gene match. The germline CDR1 and CDR2 sequences are SGHRS and YFSETQ. The CDR3 consists of 15 residues.

This clonotype was recorded many times. V and J are TRBV18 and TRBJ1-6; 11 bases line up with TRBD1. Germline V CDR1 and CDR2: KGHSH, LQKENI. V lost 3 bases, J lost 8 bases, and 9 bases stayed unmatched. The CDR3 runs to 17 residues. The CDR3 is CASSPLGTGGVDSPLHF. For the CDR3, the DNA is TGTGCCAGCTCACCCCTCGGGACAGGGGGTGTAGATTCACCCCTCCACTTT. The entire variable domain, with the rest obtained from reference TRBV18 and TRBJ1-6, is as follows: NAGVMQNPRHLVRRRGQEARLRCSPMKGHSHVYWYRQLPEEGLKFMVYLQKENIIDESGMPKERFSAEFPKEGPSILRIQQVVRGDSAAYFCASSPLGTGGVDSPLHFGNGTRLTVT.

This clonotype came up many times. The chain has TRBV4-2 and TRBJ2-3; 7 bases agree with TRBD2. V lost 1 base, J lost 3 bases, and 10 bases stayed unmatched. CDR1 and CDR2 (germline): LGHNA, YNFKEQ. This CDR3 comprises 17 residues. CDR3 sequence: CASSQVGEGSGTDTQYF. DNA of the CDR3: TGTGCCAGCAGCCAAGTCGGTGAAGGTAGCGGGACAGATACGCAGTATTTT.

This chain connects TRBV5-1 to TRBJ2-5; D ambiguous. Germline-derived CDR1 and CDR2 are SGHRS and YFSETQ. The CDR3 has 14 amino acids. Trimming left V 2 bases short and J 2 bases short, with 10 bases between. The CDR3 sequence is CASSFQPRQETQYF. The CDR3 nucleotides read TGCGCCAGCAGCTTCCAACCACGGCAAGAGACCCAGTACTTC.